These 2 T cell receptor beta chains share one sample of origin, sequenced in a study of molecular identifiers for immune sequencing clone quantification. A single record per CDR3 protein comes from TCRdb applying MiXCR to the PCR reads. Of around 460,000 distinct CDR3 sequences listed, 20% to 25% are singletons. The sequenced material came from naive CD8+ T cells from blood, with Jurkat cell RNA spiked in. Subset of the sample: FACS-sorted CD8+CD4-CCR7+CD45RA+ naive T cells. The receptors originated from a human donor in good health. Some libraries in this study had Jurkat cell RNA spiked in.

Notes on this clonotype: This may be a read error, as it is one base from a much larger clone. The CDR3 nucleotides are TGTGCCAGCAGCAAGCCCGGGCAGAGACTGTTTTTT. The encoded protein is CASSKPGQRLFF. The chain joins TRBV7-9 to TRBJ1-4; D is uncertain. V lost 5 bases, J lost 13 bases, and 14 bases lay in between. The CDR3 length is 12 residues. CDR1 is SEHNR, CDR2 FQNEAQ, per germline (reference sequence). The full variable domain, with the rest looked up from reference TRBV7-9 and TRBJ1-4, is DTGVSQNPRHKITKRGQNVTFRCDPISEHNRLYWYRQTLGQGPEFLTYFQNEAQLEKSRLLSDRFSAERPKGSFSTLEIQRTEQGDSAMYLCASSKPGQRLFFGSGTQLSVL.

V is TRBV7-2 and J is TRBJ2-1; D may be TRBD2 (6 bases). CDR3 length equals 14 residues. From germline, CDR1 is SGHTA and CDR2 FQGNSA. The V and J ends lost 3 bases and 6 bases respectively, with 12 bases between them. The CDR3 sequence is CASSFTGTLNEQFF. The CDR3 DNA reads as TGTGCCAGCAGCTTCACCGGGACTCTCAATGAGCAGTTCTTC.